This TCR beta chain was obtained from a study of OX40 agonist ivuxolimab in advanced cancers. Germline V gene sequence: CDR1 MNHNY, CDR2 SVGAGI (reference sequence). The CDR3 loop spans 14 amino acids. V shed 8 bases and J shed 0 bases, with 13 bases lying between them. Sequencing used immunoSEQ multiplex PCR; TCRdb keeps in-frame clones, though not all of them. The data show 72,000 or so clones, with approximately 90% seen just once and under 1.5% held by the top ten. V is TRBV6-6 and J is TRBJ1-2; D uncertain. The source is an adult with an advanced solid tumor such as melanoma, head and neck, liver or kidney cancer. The sample was CD4+ or CD8+ T cells sorted from blood, taken in a trial of the OX40 agonist ivuxolimab. The DNA of the CDR3 is TGTGCCAGCTCATCGAACACAGCTAACTATGGCTACACCTTC. It codes for CASSSNTANYGYTF.